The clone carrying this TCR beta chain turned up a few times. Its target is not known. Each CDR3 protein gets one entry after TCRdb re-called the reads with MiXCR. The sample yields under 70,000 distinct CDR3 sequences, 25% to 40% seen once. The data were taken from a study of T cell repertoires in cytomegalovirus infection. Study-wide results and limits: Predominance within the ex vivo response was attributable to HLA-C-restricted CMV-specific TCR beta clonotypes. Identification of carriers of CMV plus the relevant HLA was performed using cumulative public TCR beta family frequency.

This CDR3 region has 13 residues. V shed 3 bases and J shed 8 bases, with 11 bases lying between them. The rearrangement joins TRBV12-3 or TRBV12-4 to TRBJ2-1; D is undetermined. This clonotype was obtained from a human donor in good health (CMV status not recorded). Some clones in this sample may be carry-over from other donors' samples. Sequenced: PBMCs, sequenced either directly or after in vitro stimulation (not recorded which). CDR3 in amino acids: CASSFGRLYEQFF. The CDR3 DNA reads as TGTGCCAGCAGTTTTGGCAGGTTGTATGAGCAGTTCTTC.